This section outlines one T cell receptor beta chain sequence together with its context. This sample is drawn from a study of shared clonotypes between healthy human individuals. Every immunoSEQ plate was one replicate of a subset's evenly spread DNA. Using immunoSEQ multiplex PCR, the repertoire was profiled, and TCRdb retains in-frame clones only, with some absent. The sample shows around 500,000 clones, 60% to 80% of them seen only once. Germline CDR1 reads MNHNS; CDR2 reads SASEGT. The V gene lost 11 bases and the J gene lost 3 bases, with 20 bases spanning the gap. The CDR3 is made up of 15 amino acids.

The chain recombines TRBV6-1 with TRBJ1-5; D gene uncertain. Sequencing was carried out using PBMCs. This clonotype was sampled from a woman aged 40 to 55 in good health. Some clones in this sample may be carry-over from other donors' samples. The CDR3: CASELTHNINQPQHF. DNA of the CDR3: TGTGCCTCTGAGCTGACCCACAACATCAATCAGCCCCAGCATTTT.